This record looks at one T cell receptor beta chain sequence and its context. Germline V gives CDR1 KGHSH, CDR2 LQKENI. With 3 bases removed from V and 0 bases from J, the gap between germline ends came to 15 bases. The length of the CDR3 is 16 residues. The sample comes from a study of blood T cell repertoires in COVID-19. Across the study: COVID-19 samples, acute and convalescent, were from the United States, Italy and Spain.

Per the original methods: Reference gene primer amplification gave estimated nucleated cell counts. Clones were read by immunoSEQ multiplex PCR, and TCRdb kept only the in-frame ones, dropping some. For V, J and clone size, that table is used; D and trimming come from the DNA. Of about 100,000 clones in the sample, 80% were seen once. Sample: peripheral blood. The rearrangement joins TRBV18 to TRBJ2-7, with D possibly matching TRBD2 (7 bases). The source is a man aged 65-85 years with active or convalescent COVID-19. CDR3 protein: CASSPPGGRHSYEQYF. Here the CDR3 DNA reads TGTGCCAGCTCACCCCCGGGGGGCAGGCACTCCTACGAGCAGTACTTC.